Listed here is a single TCR beta chain. This clonotype was seen ten or more times. Its antigen is currently not known. No clone much larger than this one lies a single base away; base qualities are absent. This specimen's treatment or condition label, per the study, means: allogeneic hematopoietic cell transplantation with graft depleted of TCRalphabeta T cells and CD19 B cells. The transplant recipients were children given TCRalphabeta/CD19-depleted allogeneic hematopoietic cell grafts. In the germline V gene, CDR1 corresponds to LGHNA and CDR2 to YNFKEQ. Here V drops 1 base and J drops 3 bases, and the junction holds 6 bases not matched to any gene. The CDR3 holds 17 amino acids from the cysteine to the phenylalanine. The retained sequence is limited to the CDR3, 51 bases, with the frame set at the first base. This specimen belongs to a study of T-cell reconstitution after alpha-beta-depleted transplantation in children (TCRdb year 2016). As for the study more broadly: Using TCR repertoire profiling, the study quantitatively followed how T-cell immune reconstitution unfolded in children after TCRalphabeta/CD19-depleted allogeneic hematopoietic cell transplantation.

Study-level results and caveats: Over the following months the frequencies of hyperexpanded clones went down, and after one year T-cell counts and TCRbeta diversity were mostly credited to newly produced T cells. In some patients, the high TCRbeta diversity seen at day 60 was put down to recipient T cells and intrathymic progenitors that had survived conditioning. About two months after transplant, the apparently early recovery of alphabetaT-cell counts reportedly depended on just several hundred clones that had expanded rapidly and came from non-depleted graft cells.

Library method: PCR. Sequencing relied on an Illumina HiSeq 2500. Molecular barcoding was employed in the preparation of TCR libraries, with unique molecular identifiers being used to normalize TCRbeta repertoire quantification. In TCRdb, the public reads were trimmed at Q25 with fastp and aligned with MiXCR, with productive beta chains retained. One record per CDR3 amino acid sequence lists the most common genes and DNA. Present in this sample are fewer than 550,000 distinct CDR3 sequences, about 10% of which were seen just once. Around 2% of the sample comes from the top ten. Sample: PBMCs, taken before TCRalphabeta/CD19-depleted stem cell transplant. The chain joins TRBV4-2 to TRBJ2-3; TRBD2 matches 11 bases in the middle. The sequence derives from a child aged 2-15 years with inherited bone marrow failure, due to receive a stem cell transplant. The CDR3 region: CASSQGLAGGPTDTQYF. The nucleotides are TGTGCCAGCAGCCAAGGGTTAGCGGGAGGGCCTACAGATACGCAGTATTTT.